These 26 T cell receptor beta chains were sequenced from one sample in a study of early T cells in non-severe SARS-CoV-2 infection. MiXCR was run by TCRdb on the 5' RACE reads, yielding one entry per CDR3 protein. The sample lists fewer than 30,000 distinct CDR3 sequences, roughly 5.3% seen once, with approximately 4.5% in the top ten. Sample: whole blood. All receptors derive from an adult who was a healthcare worker with PCR-confirmed SARS-CoV-2 infection or an uninfected control (not recorded which).

This clonotype was seen many times. The V and J genes are TRBV6-6 and TRBJ1-4; 8 bases are a match to TRBD1. Looked up from germline, CDR1 is MNHNY and CDR2 is SVGAGI (reference sequence). J lost 5 bases, V lost 8 bases, and 4 bases had no gene match. This CDR3 is 13 amino acids long. As DNA, the CDR3 is TGTGCCAGCCAGGGGGCGTACAATGAAAAACTGTTTTTT. Translated, it gives CASQGAYNEKLFF.

This clonotype came up a few times. V is TRBV27 and J is TRBJ1-1; 7 nucleotides match TRBD1. V shed 4 bases and J 0 bases; nucleotides not matched to a gene: 5. This CDR3 spans 15 amino acids. From germline, CDR1 is MNHEY and CDR2 SMNVEV (reference sequence). The CDR3 sequence is CASSSGTVMNTEAFF. In DNA, the CDR3 is TGTGCCAGCAGTTCGGGGACAGTAATGAACACTGAAGCTTTCTTT.

This clonotype was detected only a few times. This chain joins TRBV9 and TRBJ2-7; D possibly corresponds to TRBD2 (5 bases). CDR1 SGDLS and CDR2 YYNGEE come from the germline V gene. This CDR3 comprises 14 residues. Deletions cut 4 bases from V and 9 bases from J, with 20 bases between. CDR3: CASSPRAPTSGQYF. The CDR3 region has the DNA TGTGCCAGCAGCCCCCGCGCACCTACGAGCGGGCAGTACTTC.

The table lists this clonotype with many counts. The gene calls are TRBV9 and TRBJ2-1; TRBD2 matches 13 bases. With V trimmed by 4 bases and J by 6 bases, 7 bases remained unmatched. The germline gives CDR1 SGDLS, CDR2 YYNGEE. The CDR3 has 16 residues. DNA for the CDR3: TGTGCCAGCAGCCTTAGGACTAGCGGGAGATTCAATGAGCAGTTCTTC. Encoded protein: CASSLRTSGRFNEQFF. Drawing the rest from reference TRBV9 and TRBJ2-1, the complete variable domain is DSGVTQTPKHLITATGQRVTLRCSPRSGDLSVYWYQQSLDQGLQFLIQYYNGEERAKGNILERFSAQQFPDLHSELNLSSLELGDSALYFCASSLRTSGRFNEQFFGPGTRLTVL.

This clonotype was found many times. The chain uses TRBV15 and TRBJ2-7; D not resolved. Per the germline V gene, CDR1 is LNHNV and CDR2 is YYDKDF (reference sequence). The CDR3 extends over 13 amino acids. The ends were cut back, 0 bases at V and 4 bases at J, with 7 bases in the middle. CDR3 amino acids: CATSRDLSYEQYF. The CDR3 region has the DNA TGTGCCACCAGCAGAGACTTGAGTTACGAGCAGTACTTC.

The chain joins TRBV9 to TRBJ2-1, with 7 bases lining up with TRBD2. With 2 bases clipped from V and 3 bases from J, the junction kept 5 bases outside the gene matches. CDR3 length equals 15 residues. Per the germline V gene, CDR1 is SGDLS and CDR2 is YYNGEE. CDR3 sequence: CASSVGAGVYNEQFF. CDR3 nucleotide sequence: TGTGCCAGCAGCGTTGGGGCGGGAGTCTACAATGAGCAGTTCTTC.

This clonotype was counted between two and nine times. The chain joins TRBV12-2 to TRBJ2-7; TRBD1 reflects the table's D call only, with no check against the DNA. TRBV12-2 is labeled a pseudogene. This CDR3 region has 18 residues. CDR3 amino acids: CTSRPQTGQLESSYEQYF. The CDR3, as DNA: TGTACAAGTCGCCCCCAAACAGGACAGCTTGAAAGCTCCTACGAGCAGTACTTC.

At least ten counts were recorded for this clonotype. V and J are TRBV20-1 and TRBJ2-1, with 8 bases fitting TRBD2. The V segment lost 0 bases and the J segment 7 bases; nucleotides outside the gene matches: 5. Germline lookup yields CDR1 DFQATT and CDR2 SNEGSKA (reference sequence). The CDR3 is 14 amino acids. The CDR3 DNA sequence: TGCAGTGCTAGAGATAGCGGGACTATTAATGAGCAGTTCTTC. It specifies CSARDSGTINEQFF.

This clonotype was counted ten times or more. The chain recombines TRBV28 with TRBJ2-1, with 12 bases matching TRBD2. The CDR3 loop spans 14 amino acids. Germline V gives CDR1 MDHEN, CDR2 SYDVKM. The V and J ends lost 7 bases and 9 bases, in that order; junction bases with no gene match: 7. The CDR3 DNA reads as TGTGCCAGCACCCTGACTAGCGGGAGAGTTGAGCAGTTCTTC. This translates into CASTLTSGRVEQFF.

This clonotype came up many times. J is TRBJ2-1 and V is TRBV5-6; 7 nucleotides line up with TRBD2. Germline V gene sequence: CDR1 SGHDT, CDR2 YYEEEE. Germline trimming cut 2 bases from V and 4 bases from J; bases unmatched to any gene: 15. The CDR3 sequence is 18 residues long. CDR3 loop: CASSFEGGSMRGYNEQFF. The CDR3 DNA is TGTGCCAGCAGCTTTGAAGGCGGGAGTATGAGGGGATACAATGAGCAGTTCTTC.

This clonotype was seen many times. The rearrangement uses TRBV7-6 and TRBJ2-5; 7 bases align to TRBD1. CDR1 is SGHVS and CDR2 is FNYEAQ in the germline V gene. Trimming cost V 5 bases and J 4 bases; bases outside gene matches: 13. The CDR3 extends over 16 amino acids. The CDR3 region is CASSPIGQAGRETQYF. The DNA of the CDR3 is TGTGCCAGCAGCCCCATCGGACAGGCGGGTCGAGAGACCCAGTACTTC.

The sample holds many counts of this clonotype. V is TRBV6-2 or TRBV6-3 and J is TRBJ2-3; either TRBD1 or TRBD2 may supply D (5 bases each). In germline, CDR1 is MNHEY, CDR2 SVGEGT. This CDR3 spans 17 amino acids. V was trimmed by 6 bases and J by 6 bases, leaving 25 bases between them. DNA for the CDR3: TGTGCCAGCAGCAAAACACCAGACGGGACCAGGGAGGATACGCAGTATTTT. Translated, it gives CASSKTPDGTREDTQYF.

This clonotype was counted many times. The V call is TRBV7-9, the J call TRBJ2-7, with 10 bases identical to TRBD1. The CDR3 runs 16 residues. V shed 4 bases, J shed 3 bases, and the junction held 9 bases outside the gene matches. Germline CDR1 SEHNR, CDR2 FQNEAQ (reference sequence). DNA for the CDR3: TGTGCCAGCAGCTCCCTAGGGACAGGGGAAGACTACGAGCAGTACTTC. Translated: CASSSLGTGEDYEQYF.

This clonotype was recorded many times. The chain couples TRBV7-8 to TRBJ2-3, with D possibly being TRBD2 (5 bases). Germline values: CDR1 SGHVS, CDR2 FQNEAQ. This CDR3 is 16 amino acids long. Deletions cut 5 bases from V and 4 bases from J, with 19 bases between. This CDR3 is CASSHRRTLGSDTQYF. The CDR3 coding sequence is TGTGCCAGCAGCCACCGGAGGACCCTCGGCTCAGATACGCAGTATTTT.

This clonotype was counted ten times or more. The chain combines TRBV24-1 with TRBJ1-1, with D possibly matching TRBD1 (6 bases). V was pared by 6 bases and J by 4 bases, with 11 bases between. CDR3 length: 13 residues. Germline lookup yields CDR1 KGHDR and CDR2 SFDVKD. Here the CDR3 DNA reads TGTGCCACCAGTTTTCCGGGGGCCACTGAAGCTTTCTTT. This encodes CATSFPGATEAFF.

This clonotype qualifies as medium-sized. The chain has TRBV7-9 and TRBJ1-1; a possible D gene is TRBD1 (6 bases). Between the trimmed V and J ends, which lost 7 bases and 4 bases, there was a span of 19 bases. The CDR3 runs 15 residues. Germline CDR1 is SEHNR and CDR2 is FQNEAQ (reference sequence). The CDR3 DNA is TGTGCCAGCACCCAAAGCGGGGGGCGCAGCACTGAAGCTTTCTTT. Translated: CASTQSGGRSTEAFF.

This clonotype was recorded at least ten times. The CDR3: CASSHWFAGREARTYEQYF. CDR3 nucleotides: TGCGCCAGCAGCCACTGGTTCGCTGGGCGGGAGGCTCGAACCTACGAGCAGTACTTC. The rearrangement links TRBV4-1 to TRBJ2-7; 8 nucleotides match TRBD2. The CDR3 has 19 residues. Germline lookup yields CDR1 MGHRA and CDR2 YSYEKL. V gave up 3 bases and J gave up 2 bases; unmatched junction bases: 18.

This chain uses TRBV7-9 with TRBJ2-7; D unresolved. CDR3 length: 15 residues. Germline values: CDR1 SEHNR, CDR2 FQNEAQ (reference sequence). Deletions cut 0 bases from V and 0 bases from J, with 9 bases between. CDR3 sequence reads: CASSLAQAPSYEQYF. CDR3 nucleotide sequence: TGTGCCAGCAGCTTAGCGCAGGCCCCCTCCTACGAGCAGTACTTC.

This clonotype has ten or more counts. This chain links TRBV4-2 with TRBJ2-5; D tentatively fits TRBD1 or TRBD2 (5 bases each). Trimming took 0 bases from V and 13 from J, leaving 15 bases between them. The CDR3 consists of 13 residues. Germline CDR1 is LGHNA and CDR2 is YNFKEQ. The CDR3 DNA reads as TGTGCCAGCAGCCAAGATGAGGGGCCCCCCCGGTACTTC. Protein: CASSQDEGPPRYF.

This clonotype was seen repeatedly, ten times or more. The V gene is TRBV12-3 or TRBV12-4, the J gene TRBJ2-1, with D hard to call. The CDR3 runs 13 residues. The V end was cut by 5 bases, the J end by 3 bases, with 8 bases between. CDR3 DNA sequence: TGTGCCAGCAGTCCTGACGACTACAATGAGCAGTTCTTC. It translates to CASSPDDYNEQFF.

There are many counts of this clonotype. The rearrangement joins TRBV5-1 to TRBJ1-3, with unresolved D. The ends were cut back, 4 bases at V and 2 bases at J, with 13 bases in the middle. The V gene's germline CDR1 is SGHRS and CDR2 YFSETQ. This CDR3 is 15 amino acids long. CDR3: CASSIEDRPGNTIYF. CDR3 DNA: TGCGCCAGCAGCATTGAAGATCGTCCTGGAAACACCATATATTTT.

The chain employs TRBV18 and TRBJ2-2; no definite D call. Trimming took 4 bases from V and 3 from J, leaving 9 bases between them. This CDR3 spans 14 amino acids. The germline V gene has CDR1 KGHSH and CDR2 LQKENI. The CDR3 loop is CASSQAGDTGELFF. The CDR3 DNA sequence: TGTGCCAGCTCACAAGCAGGAGACACCGGGGAGCTGTTTTTT.

This clonotype was counted at least ten times. The chain couples TRBV5-4 to TRBJ2-3, with TRBD1 as a possible D gene (5 bases). CDR1 is SGHNT, CDR2 YYREEE, per germline (reference sequence). V was shortened by 3 bases and J by 4 bases, with 15 bases between the two germline ends. The CDR3 consists of 15 residues. DNA for the CDR3: TGTGCCAGCAGCTCCAGGGCATCCGGCGCAGATACGCAGTATTTT. Translating it yields CASSSRASGADTQYF.

This clonotype has ten or more counts. The rearrangement uses TRBV18 and TRBJ2-1; D is undetermined. The CDR3 is made up of 16 amino acids. Trimming stripped 4 bases from V and 0 bases from J, with 13 bases between. The germline V gene has CDR1 KGHSH and CDR2 LQKENI. In DNA, the CDR3 is TGTGCCAGCTCACTTCGATTTAAAAGCTCCTACAATGAGCAGTTCTTC. Amino acids: CASSLRFKSSYNEQFF.

This clonotype appeared many times. The V call is TRBV20-1, the J call TRBJ2-4; D gene ambiguous. The CDR3 length is 14 residues. Germline CDR1 DFQATT, CDR2 SNEGSKA (reference sequence). V gave up 6 bases and J gave up 0 bases, with 12 bases separating them. This CDR3 reads CSATLDTAKNIQYF. CDR3 nucleotides: TGCAGTGCCACCCTTGACACAGCCAAAAACATTCAGTACTTC.

This clonotype showed up many times. The chain links TRBV20-1 to TRBJ2-5; perhaps TRBD1 as D (6 bases). Trimming took off 2 bases at V and 5 bases at J, with 15 bases between the two ends. In germline, CDR1 is DFQATT, CDR2 SNEGSKA (reference sequence). CDR3 size: 14 residues. The DNA for the CDR3 is TGCAGTGCTAGACAGGGGAGCGTATCGGAGACCCAGTACTTC. Its protein is CSARQGSVSETQYF.